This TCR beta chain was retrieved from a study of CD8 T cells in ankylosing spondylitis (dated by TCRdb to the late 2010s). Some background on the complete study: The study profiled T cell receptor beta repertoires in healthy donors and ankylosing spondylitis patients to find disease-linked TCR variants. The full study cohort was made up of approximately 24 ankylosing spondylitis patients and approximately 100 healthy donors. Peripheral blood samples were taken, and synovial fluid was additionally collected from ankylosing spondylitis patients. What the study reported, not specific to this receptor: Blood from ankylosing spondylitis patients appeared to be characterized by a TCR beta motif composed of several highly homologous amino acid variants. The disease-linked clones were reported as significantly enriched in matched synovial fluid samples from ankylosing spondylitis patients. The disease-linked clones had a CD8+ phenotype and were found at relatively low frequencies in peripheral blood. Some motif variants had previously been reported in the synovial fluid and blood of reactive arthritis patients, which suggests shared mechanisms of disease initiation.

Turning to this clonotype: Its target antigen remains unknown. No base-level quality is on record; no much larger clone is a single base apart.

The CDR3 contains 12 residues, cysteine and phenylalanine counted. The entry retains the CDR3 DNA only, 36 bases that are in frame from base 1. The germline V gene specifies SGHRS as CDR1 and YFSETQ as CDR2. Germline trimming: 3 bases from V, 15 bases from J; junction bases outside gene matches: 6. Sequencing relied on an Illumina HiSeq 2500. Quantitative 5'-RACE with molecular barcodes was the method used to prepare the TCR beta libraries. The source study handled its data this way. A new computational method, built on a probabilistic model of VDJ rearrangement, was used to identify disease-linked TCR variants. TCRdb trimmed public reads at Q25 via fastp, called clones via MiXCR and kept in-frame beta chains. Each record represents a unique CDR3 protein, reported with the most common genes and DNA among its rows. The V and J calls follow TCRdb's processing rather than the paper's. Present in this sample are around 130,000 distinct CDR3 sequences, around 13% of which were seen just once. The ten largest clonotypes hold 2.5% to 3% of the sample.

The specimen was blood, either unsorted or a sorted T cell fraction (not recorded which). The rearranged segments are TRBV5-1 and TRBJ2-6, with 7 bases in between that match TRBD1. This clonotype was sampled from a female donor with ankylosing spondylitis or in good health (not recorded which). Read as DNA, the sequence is TGCGCCAGCAGCTGGGGGACAGTGGACCTGACTTTC. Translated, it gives CASSWGTVDLTF.